This entry concerns a single T cell receptor (beta chain). Its antigen remains unidentified. This entry belongs to a study of Graves' ophthalmopathy and Graves' hyperthyroidism. Study background: Peripheral blood was obtained at first diagnosis, ahead of any treatment. Broader study findings: A 13-signature model separated ophthalmopathy from stable hyperthyroidism, reaching around 88% sensitivity and roughly 82% specificity cross-validated. Prediction of ophthalmopathy progression reached over 65% sensitivity and under 80% specificity.

Germline values: CDR1 SQVTM, CDR2 ANQGSEA. The CDR3 has 15 residues. V was pared by 4 bases and J by 4 bases, with 11 bases of the junction left unmatched. Amplification from RNA transcripts yielded the TCR beta CDR3 regions. HTBI primers primed a first-round RT-PCR, and a second-round multiplex PCR followed. Via MiXCR, TCRdb re-called the multiplex PCR reads, giving one row per CDR3 protein. The profile shows 660,000 or so distinct CDR3 sequences, roughly two fifths of them singletons. The V call is TRBV29-1, the J call TRBJ2-5; 8 bases match TRBD2. The TCR sequence derives from an adult man with Graves' ophthalmopathy. The sequencing sample was made of peripheral blood. CDR3 protein: CSVADLGAGVETQYF. The CDR3 nucleotides are TGCAGCGTTGCTGACCTGGGAGCGGGGGTAGAGACCCAGTACTTC.